The 31 T cell receptor beta chains below were found in one sample sequenced in a study of blood T cell repertoires in COVID-19. The protocol was immunoSEQ multiplex PCR, while the TCRdb copy is restricted to in-frame clones and leaves out a portion. The sample records roughly 76,000 clones, 91% being singletons. The sample taken for sequencing was peripheral blood. These receptors came from a woman aged 55-69 years with active COVID-19.

This clone has just one count. This chain joins TRBV28 and TRBJ1-2; TRBD1 matches at 7 bases. CDR1 is MDHEN, CDR2 SYDVKM, per germline. The CDR3 is 14 residues long. V shed 6 bases and J 7 bases; nucleotides not matched to a gene: 11. The CDR3 reads CASRVTTGTVGYTF. The CDR3 DNA reads as TGTGCCAGCAGGGTAACGACGGGGACAGTTGGCTACACCTTC.

The rearrangement uses TRBV4-1 and TRBJ2-1, with TRBD2 matching over 10 bases. Germline assignment: CDR1 MGHRA and CDR2 YSYEKL. Unmatched junction bases numbered 4, after V lost 5 bases and J lost 3 bases. The CDR3 runs to 15 residues. CDR3 amino acids: CASSNGLADYNEQFF. The CDR3 coding sequence is TGCGCCAGCAGCAACGGACTAGCGGACTACAATGAGCAGTTCTTC.

This chain joins TRBV20-1 and TRBJ1-5; 7 positions agree with TRBD1. Trimming took 3 bases from V and 11 from J; bases not matched to a gene: 16. The CDR3 consists of 15 residues. Germline V gene data show CDR1 as DFQATT and CDR2 as SNEGSKA (reference sequence). The CDR3 bases are TGCAGTGCTAGTCAGTTCGGGACAGCCCTCACGGCCCAGCATTTT. It codes for CSASQFGTALTAQHF.

This clone has just a few counts. The V call is TRBV5-6, the J call TRBJ1-6; tentatively, D is TRBD1 (5 bases). CDR1 and CDR2 (germline): SGHDT, YYEEEE. This CDR3 has 16 residues. V shed 4 bases and J shed 7 bases, with 18 bases lying between them. Written as DNA, the CDR3 is TGTGCCAGCAGCCTCTGGGCGGGGACGCTGAATTCACCCCTCCACTTT. Translated: CASSLWAGTLNSPLHF.

This sequence joins TRBV6-2 or TRBV6-3 and TRBJ1-2; D not resolved. Germline assignment: CDR1 MNHEY and CDR2 SVGEGT. Trimming removed 0 bases at V and 3 bases at J, with 5 bases between. This CDR3 has 13 amino acids. This CDR3 reads CASSYSPDYGYTF. The CDR3 bases are TGTGCCAGCAGTTACTCTCCAGACTATGGCTACACCTTC.

J is TRBJ2-2 and V is TRBV24-1; a weak D match, TRBD1 (6 bases). From germline, CDR1 is KGHDR and CDR2 SFDVKD. Trimming pared 7 bases from V and 4 bases from J, leaving 9 bases between. The CDR3 is 13 amino acids. The CDR3 protein is CATRGGGTGELFF. The DNA for the CDR3 is TGTGCCACCAGAGGGGGTGGCACCGGGGAGCTGTTTTTT.

The V and J genes are TRBV11-2 and TRBJ1-5; no firm D call. Germline CDR1 SGHAT, CDR2 FQNNGV. Trimming removed 3 bases at V and 7 bases at J, with 7 bases between. CDR3 size: 12 residues. CDR3 coding DNA: TGTGCCAGCAGCTTTAGTTGCCAGCCCCAGCATTTT. It codes for CASSFSCQPQHF.

V gene TRBV10-3 combines with J gene TRBJ1-5, with 9 bases lining up with TRBD1. The CDR3 contains 15 residues. Germline assignment: CDR1 ENHRY and CDR2 SYGVKD. V was pared by 7 bases and J by 0 bases, with 4 bases of the junction left unmatched. This chain's CDR3 is CAIKPDRGSNQPQHF. The CDR3 DNA is TGTGCCATCAAACCGGACAGGGGTAGCAATCAGCCCCAGCATTTT.

The chain links TRBV5-1 to TRBJ1-1, with D maybe TRBD1 (5 bases). Germline-derived CDR1 and CDR2 are SGHRS and YFSETQ. V was trimmed by 3 bases and J by 5 bases, leaving 11 bases between them. The CDR3 sequence is 13 residues long. The CDR3 nucleotides read TGCGCCAGCAGCTGGGACGGGAGGACTGAAGCTTTCTTT. It is translated as CASSWDGRTEAFF.

Here the CDR3 DNA reads TGTGCCAGCAGCCCCCGGGACAGCGACCCAGCTAACTATGGCTACACCTTC. Protein sequence: CASSPRDSDPANYGYTF. The rearrangement links TRBV7-9 to TRBJ1-2, with TRBD1 matching over 7 bases. Germline V lookup: CDR1 SEHNR, CDR2 FQNEAQ (reference sequence). The CDR3 extends over 17 amino acids. V trimming: 5 bases; J trimming: 0 bases; junction bases outside the gene matches: 12.

The J gene is TRBJ2-3, the V gene TRBV7-9; weak D call: TRBD1 (6 bases). The CDR3 sequence is 16 residues long. The germline CDR1 and CDR2 sequences are SEHNR and FQNEAQ (reference sequence). With 5 bases removed from V and 4 bases from J, the gap between germline ends came to 19 bases. CDR3 protein: CASSDARQATSDTQYF. DNA of the CDR3: TGTGCCAGCAGCGACGCTAGACAGGCAACTTCAGATACGCAGTATTTT.

This chain connects TRBV6-5 to TRBJ1-2; possibly TRBD1 for D (5 bases). The germline CDR1 and CDR2 sequences are MNHEY and SVGAGI. This CDR3 has 16 residues. V was trimmed by 2 bases and J by 1 base, leaving 14 bases between them. CDR3 protein: CASSYTQGPDNYGYTF. CDR3 in DNA: TGTGCCAGCAGTTACACTCAGGGTCCCGATAACTATGGCTACACCTTC.

The chain carries TRBV19 and TRBJ2-2; 7 bases line up with TRBD1. The CDR3 spans 16 residues. The V gene's germline CDR1 is LNHDA and CDR2 SQIVND (reference sequence). J lost 0 bases, V lost 3 bases, and 4 bases had no gene match. The CDR3 DNA sequence: TGTGCCAGTAGTATTTTGGGACAGCCGAACACCGGGGAGCTGTTTTTT. Translated: CASSILGQPNTGELFF.

The chain joins TRBV5-8 to TRBJ1-1; D gene uncertain. CDR1 and CDR2 (germline): SGHTS, YDEGEE. The CDR3 contains 14 residues. Trimming cost V 2 bases and J 4 bases, with 12 bases left between them. For the CDR3, the DNA is TGTGCCAGCAGCTTCTCTCCCATCGGCACTGAAGCTTTCTTT. Translated, it gives CASSFSPIGTEAFF.

The chain recombines TRBV5-6 with TRBJ2-7; 7 positions match TRBD2. This CDR3 has 15 amino acids. Germline CDR1 SGHDT, CDR2 YYEEEE. Germline trimming cut 4 bases from V and 2 bases from J; bases unmatched to any gene: 9. DNA of the CDR3: TGTGCCAGCAGCCGGAGGTCTAGCGGCCCCTACGAGCAGTACTTC. This encodes CASSRRSSGPYEQYF.

The rearrangement joins TRBV6-5 to TRBJ2-1; TRBD2 agrees at 7 bases. The CDR3 is 15 residues long. Germline V gene lookup returns CDR1 MNHEY and CDR2 SVGAGI. The J segment lost 0 bases and the V segment lost 6 bases, leaving 5 bases of the junction unmatched. This CDR3 is CASRGSGNSYNEQFF. CDR3 DNA: TGTGCCAGCAGGGGGAGCGGGAACTCCTACAATGAGCAGTTCTTC.

This chain joins TRBV9 and TRBJ2-7; D gene ambiguous. V was trimmed by 0 bases and J by 6 bases, leaving 13 bases between them. The V gene's germline CDR1 is SGDLS and CDR2 YYNGEE. The CDR3 has 14 amino acids. The CDR3: CASSVGLLPREQYF. CDR3 nucleotide sequence: TGTGCCAGCAGCGTAGGACTTCTCCCCCGCGAGCAGTACTTC.

The chain combines TRBV3-1 (or the pseudogene TRBV3-2) with TRBJ2-2; 7 bases line up with TRBD1. Trimming at V came to 0 bases and at J to 2 bases, leaving 6 bases not matched to a gene. The CDR3 covers 17 residues. The germline CDR1 and CDR2 sequences are LGHDT and YNNKEL (reference sequence). CDR3 sequence: CASSQDWGTVNTGELFF. CDR3 sequence (DNA): TGTGCCAGCAGCCAAGATTGGGGGACAGTTAACACCGGGGAGCTGTTTTTT.

This clone was observed a single time. This chain links TRBV4-2 with TRBJ2-2; D possibly corresponds to TRBD2 (6 bases). The V and J ends lost 0 bases and 0 bases respectively, with 14 bases between them. The germline V gene encodes CDR1 LGHNA and CDR2 YNFKEQ. CDR3 size: 18 residues. CDR3 in DNA: TGTGCCAGCAGCCAAGAAAGGACGGGGGTAACGAACACCGGGGAGCTGTTTTTT. It codes for CASSQERTGVTNTGELFF.

V is TRBV30 and J is TRBJ1-6; TRBD1 agrees at 7 bases. This CDR3 comprises 14 residues. Trimming took 5 bases from V and 5 from J; bases not matched to a gene: 6. Per the germline V gene, CDR1 is GTSNPN and CDR2 is SVGIG (reference sequence). In DNA, the CDR3 is TGTGCCTGGTCACAGGGGTTCGATAATTCACCCCTCCACTTT. Translated: CAWSQGFDNSPLHF.

The rearrangement joins TRBV19 to TRBJ2-7; 13 bases match TRBD2. The length of the CDR3 is 17 residues. V trimming: 6 bases; J trimming: 3 bases; junction bases outside the gene matches: 11. From germline, CDR1 is LNHDA and CDR2 SQIVND (reference sequence). CDR3 protein: CASSRGTSGTYRYEQYF. The DNA for the CDR3 is TGTGCCAGTAGCCGAGGGACTAGCGGGACGTACCGCTACGAGCAGTACTTC.

J is TRBJ2-5 and V is TRBV18, with D unresolved. CDR1 is KGHSH, CDR2 LQKENI, per germline. Deletions cut 5 bases from V and 1 base from J, with 8 bases between. The CDR3 totals 13 residues. CDR3 sequence reads: CASSGQLQETQYF. The CDR3 DNA is TGTGCCAGCTCAGGGCAGCTCCAAGAGACCCAGTACTTC.

The V gene is TRBV29-1, the J gene TRBJ2-5, with a weak D call TRBD2 (6 bases). The CDR3 covers 15 residues. CDR1 and CDR2 from the germline V gene are SQVTM and ANQGSEA. The V end was cut by 4 bases, the J end by 1 base, with 16 bases between. The CDR3 sequence is CSVASSGLLQETQYF. In DNA, the CDR3 is TGCAGCGTTGCATCTTCGGGACTTCTCCAAGAGACCCAGTACTTC. Full variable domain (rest looked up from reference TRBV29-1 and TRBJ2-5): SAVISQKPSRDICQRGTSLTIQCQVDSQVTMMFWYRQQPGQSLTLIATANQGSEATYESGFVIDKFPISRPNLTFSTLTVSNMSPEDSSIYLCSVASSGLLQETQYFGPGTRLLVL.

This sequence joins TRBV4-1 and TRBJ2-3, with 8 positions matching TRBD2. This CDR3 has 16 residues. Germline V gene sequence: CDR1 MGHRA, CDR2 YSYEKL. After removal of 3 bases from V and 6 bases from J, the junction contained 11 bases not matched to a gene. CDR3 nucleotide sequence: TGCGCCAGCAGCCAGGGGGTTAGCGGGAAGGGCGATACGCAGTATTTT. This sequence encodes CASSQGVSGKGDTQYF.

The chain combines TRBV3-1 (or the pseudogene TRBV3-2) with TRBJ2-1; 11 bases match TRBD2. The ends lost 3 bases at V and 7 bases at J; junction bases unmatched: 11. Germline V gene data show CDR1 as LGHDT and CDR2 as YNNKEL (reference sequence). The CDR3 runs to 17 residues. The CDR3 loop reads CASSQSGTSGRRNEQFF. In DNA, the CDR3 is TGTGCCAGCAGCCAGAGTGGAACTAGCGGGAGAAGGAATGAGCAGTTCTTC.

The genes are TRBV30 and TRBJ2-3; possible D gene TRBD1, 6 bases. V lost 3 bases to trimming and J lost 2 bases, with 15 bases between them. The CDR3 sequence is 15 residues long. Germline-derived CDR1 and CDR2 are GTSNPN and SVGIG (reference sequence). The CDR3 bases are TGTGCCTGGAGACGTCCGGGACAAAACACAGATACGCAGTATTTT. Protein product: CAWRRPGQNTDTQYF.

The CDR3 DNA reads as TGCGCCAGCAGCTTGTTGGGGGCCCTATCTAGCGGGATTGATAATGAGCAGTTCTTC. Amino acids: CASSLLGALSSGIDNEQFF. The V and J genes are TRBV5-1 and TRBJ2-1; 9 bases line up with TRBD2. V gave up 1 base and J gave up 7 bases; unmatched junction bases: 18. CDR3 size: 19 residues. CDR1 and CDR2 (germline): SGHRS, YFSETQ.

This clone was recorded once. The chain is built from TRBV6-5 and TRBJ2-2; no clear D gene. Deletions cut 5 bases from V and 5 bases from J, with 12 bases between. Germline CDR1 is MNHEY and CDR2 is SVGAGI. This CDR3 region has 14 residues. The DNA for the CDR3 is TGTGCCAGCAGTCCGATCACCGAGACCGGGGAGCTGTTTTTT. It codes for CASSPITETGELFF.

The rearrangement uses TRBV5-5 and TRBJ2-3; D is possibly TRBD2 (6 bases). The germline V gene encodes CDR1 SGHKS and CDR2 YYEKEE (reference sequence). The V and J ends lost 2 bases and 2 bases respectively, with 12 bases between them. The CDR3 consists of 15 residues. The CDR3 DNA follows: TGTGCCAGCAGCTTCGACGGGAGATTCACAGATACGCAGTATTTT. Translation: CASSFDGRFTDTQYF.

The rearrangement joins TRBV7-9 to TRBJ2-3; D perhaps matches TRBD2 (5 bases). Between the trimmed V and J ends, which lost 5 bases and 2 bases, there was a span of 11 bases. The CDR3 is made up of 14 amino acids. CDR1 and CDR2 (germline): SEHNR, FQNEAQ (reference sequence). The CDR3 bases are TGTGCCAGCAGCCCGGGCGGGCCCACAGATACGCAGTATTTT. It is translated as CASSPGGPTDTQYF.

This chain links TRBV7-9 with TRBJ2-1; D might be TRBD2 (6 bases). Trimming stripped 5 bases from V and 3 bases from J, with 14 bases between. The CDR3 contains 15 residues. The germline V gene encodes CDR1 SEHNR and CDR2 FQNEAQ (reference sequence). The CDR3 is CASSLMAGSYNEQFF. The CDR3 region has the DNA TGTGCCAGCAGCCTTATGGCCGGGAGCTACAATGAGCAGTTCTTC.